This T cell receptor (beta chain) is from a study of identical twins. Broader study findings: Out-of-frame alpha sequences common to twins were enriched for low generation probability.

TCRdb itself ran the 5' RACE reads through MiXCR, one entry per CDR3 protein. The sample shows 650,000 to 750,000 distinct CDR3 sequences, around 21% of them seen only once. CDR1 and CDR2 from the germline V gene are SGHTA and FQGNSA. The CDR3 sequence is 13 residues long. Trimming took 5 bases from V and 7 from J, leaving 12 bases between them. In its sample, this clonotype was seen a few times. The antigen is not known. These data are also associated with another study on T cells expressing NK-cell markers. That report notes: Sorted CD3+CD56+NKG2C+, CD3+CD56+NKG2C- and CD3+CD56-NKG2C+ T cells supplied TCR beta repertoires. Just one sequenced donor of eight was HCMV-seronegative, while seven were seropositive. It is unclear if expanded NKG2C-expressing clones target HCMV antigens.

This clonotype was sampled from a young woman in good health. Sequences were obtained from PBMCs. This chain joins TRBV7-2 and TRBJ2-1; unclear D gene. The chain's CDR3 is CASSMNPKNEQFF. CDR3 nucleotides: TGTGCCAGCAGCATGAACCCAAAGAATGAGCAGTTCTTC.